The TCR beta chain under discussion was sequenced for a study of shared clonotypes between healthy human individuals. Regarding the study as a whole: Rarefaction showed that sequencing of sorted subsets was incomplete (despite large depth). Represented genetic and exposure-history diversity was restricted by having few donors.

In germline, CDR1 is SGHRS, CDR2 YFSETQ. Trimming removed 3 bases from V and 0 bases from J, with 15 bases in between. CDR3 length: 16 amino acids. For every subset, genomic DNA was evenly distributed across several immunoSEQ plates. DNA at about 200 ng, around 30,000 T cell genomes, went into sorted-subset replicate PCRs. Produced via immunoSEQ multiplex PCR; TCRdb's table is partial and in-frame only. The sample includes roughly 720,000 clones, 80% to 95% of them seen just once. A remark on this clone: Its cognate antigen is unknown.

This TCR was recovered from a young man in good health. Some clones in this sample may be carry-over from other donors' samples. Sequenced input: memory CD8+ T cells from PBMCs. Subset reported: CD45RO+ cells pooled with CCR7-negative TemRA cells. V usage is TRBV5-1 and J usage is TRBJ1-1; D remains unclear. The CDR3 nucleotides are TGCGCCAGCAGCTATACAGAGGTCTGGATGAACACTGAAGCTTTCTTT. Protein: CASSYTEVWMNTEAFF.